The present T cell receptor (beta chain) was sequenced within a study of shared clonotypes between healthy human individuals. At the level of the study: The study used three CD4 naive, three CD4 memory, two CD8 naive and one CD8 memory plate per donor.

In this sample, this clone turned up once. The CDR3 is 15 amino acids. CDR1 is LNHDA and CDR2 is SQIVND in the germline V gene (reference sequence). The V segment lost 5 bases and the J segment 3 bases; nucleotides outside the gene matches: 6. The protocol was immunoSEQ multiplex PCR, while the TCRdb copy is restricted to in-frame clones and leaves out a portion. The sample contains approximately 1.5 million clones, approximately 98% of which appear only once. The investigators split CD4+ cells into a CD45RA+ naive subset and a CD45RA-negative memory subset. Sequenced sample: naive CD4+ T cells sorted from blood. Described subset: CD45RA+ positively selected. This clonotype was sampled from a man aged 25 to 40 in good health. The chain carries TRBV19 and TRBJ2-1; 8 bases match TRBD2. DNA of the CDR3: TGTGCCAGTAGTGCCTCCGGGACTAGCTACAATGAGCAGTTCTTC. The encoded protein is CASSASGTSYNEQFF.